Listed below are T cell receptor beta chains from one sample, sequenced in a study of blood T cell repertoires in COVID-19. Assay used: immunoSEQ multiplex PCR; TCRdb lists only in-frame clones, some missing. The data show 120,000 or so clones, 65% to 85% seen once. The source material was peripheral blood. These receptors were collected from a man in his thirties or forties with COVID-19, enrolled during active disease. CDR3s include the opening cysteine and the closing phenylalanine or tryptophan. The order of the fields is D gene, J gene, clone size, V gene, CDR3 DNA, CDR3 protein. The D gene is left open where the match is weak. The size of a clone is reported for some rows only, either as once, few or many, or as a class for expanded clones.

D: .; J: TRBJ2-3; size: .; V: TRBV19; DNA: TGTGCCAGTAGGCAGATGAACACAGATACGCAGTATTTT; CDR3: CASRQMNTDTQYF
D: .; J: TRBJ1-1; size: .; V: TRBV5-1; DNA: TGCGCCAGCAGCGAACGCCCGTTTGAAGCCGGGAACACTGAAGCTTTCTTT; CDR3: CASSERPFEAGNTEAFF
D: TRBD1; J: TRBJ1-4; size: .; V: TRBV7-2; DNA: TGTGCCAGCAGCTTAGCTTCAGGGACAGGGCATACACTGTTTTTT; CDR3: CASSLASGTGHTLFF
D: .; J: TRBJ1-5; size: few; V: TRBV27; DNA: TGTGCCAGCAGTTTATCGGGGGGGAATCAGCCCCAGCATTTT; CDR3: CASSLSGGNQPQHF
D: .; J: TRBJ1-1; size: .; V: TRBV6-5; DNA: TGTGCCAGCAGCTTCTGGGGGCGCGACACTGAAGCTTTCTTT; CDR3: CASSFWGRDTEAFF
D: .; J: TRBJ2-7; size: .; V: TRBV9; DNA: TGTGCCAGCAGCGCTGACTTTTTTTCCTACGAGCAGTACTTC; CDR3: CASSADFFSYEQYF
D: TRBD1; J: TRBJ2-4; size: .; V: TRBV11-3; DNA: TGTGCCAGCAGCCCGAGGCTAGGACAGGGCAAAAACATTCAGTACTTC; CDR3: CASSPRLGQGKNIQYF
D: TRBD1; J: TRBJ1-3; size: .; V: TRBV27; DNA: TGTGCCAGCAGTTCCACAGGGGCCCCTAGCTCTGGAAACACCATATATTTT; CDR3: CASSSTGAPSSGNTIYF
D: TRBD1; J: TRBJ1-1; size: .; V: TRBV5-1; DNA: TGCGCCAGCAGCTTGGCCGACAGGGGGAACACTGAAGCTTTCTTT; CDR3: CASSLADRGNTEAFF
D: .; J: TRBJ1-2; size: .; V: TRBV28; DNA: TGTGCCAGCAGTTTAAGGGGGGGCCGTGGCTACACCTTC; CDR3: CASSLRGGRGYTF
D: TRBD1; J: TRBJ1-1; size: .; V: TRBV11-2; DNA: TGTGCCAGCAGCTACCTACTTGGACAGGGAGGCACTGAAGCTTTCTTT; CDR3: CASSYLLGQGGTEAFF
D: TRBD2; J: TRBJ2-1; size: few; V: TRBV2; DNA: TGTGCCAGCAGAAGACTAGCGGGAGCGTACAATGAGCAGTTCTTC; CDR3: CASRRLAGAYNEQFF
D: TRBD1; J: TRBJ1-5; size: .; V: TRBV6-4; DNA: TGTGCCAGCAGTCGCCCGGACAGGGCGGCACTTAGCAATCAGCCCCAGCATTTT; CDR3: CASSRPDRAALSNQPQHF
D: TRBD1; J: TRBJ1-2; size: .; V: TRBV15; DNA: TGTGCCACCAAGCCCCGGACAGGGTCTGGCTACACCTTC; CDR3: CATKPRTGSGYTF
D: .; J: TRBJ2-7; size: .; V: TRBV9; DNA: TGTGCCAGCAGCCCCCGCACCGGAGTTTACGAGCAGTACTTC; CDR3: CASSPRTGVYEQYF
D: .; J: TRBJ1-3; size: .; V: TRBV4-1; DNA: TGCGCCAGCAGCCAAGATCTGAGGGTCTCTGGAAACACCATATATTTT; CDR3: CASSQDLRVSGNTIYF
D: .; J: TRBJ1-3; size: .; V: TRBV28; DNA: TGTGCCAGCACTAAACAGGGCTCTGGAAACACCATATATTTT; CDR3: CASTKQGSGNTIYF